This T cell receptor beta chain is from a study of cytotoxic CD8 clonotypes in ibrutinib-treated CLL. Overall study: The subjects consisted of roughly twelve relapsed/refractory and about 14 treatment-naive individuals, with approximately 18 IGHV unmutated. The study's findings and limits: Baseline clonality, higher than in age-matched healthy donors, tracked circulating CD8+ T-cell counts.

Trimming removed 5 bases from V and 0 bases from J, with 10 bases in between. The CDR3 loop spans 15 amino acids. Per the germline V gene, CDR1 is SEHNR and CDR2 is FQNEAQ (reference sequence). Clones were read by immunoSEQ multiplex PCR, and TCRdb kept only the in-frame ones, dropping some. The repertoire includes 250,000 to 350,000 clones, more than 70% of them detected once, and around 6% sits in the top ten. Regarding this clone: Its antigen is not known.

The source of roughly 1.9 micrograms of genomic DNA for TCR beta libraries was cryopreserved PBMCs. The sequence was collected from a human donor with chronic lymphocytic leukemia. The chain is built from TRBV7-9 and TRBJ1-4; D might be TRBD1 (5 bases). This specimen consisted of PBMCs, obtained at disease progression, from a patient treated with ibrutinib. CDR3 nucleotides: TGTGCCAGCAGCCATAGCAGGGCAACTAATGAAAAACTGTTTTTT. Its protein is CASSHSRATNEKLFF.